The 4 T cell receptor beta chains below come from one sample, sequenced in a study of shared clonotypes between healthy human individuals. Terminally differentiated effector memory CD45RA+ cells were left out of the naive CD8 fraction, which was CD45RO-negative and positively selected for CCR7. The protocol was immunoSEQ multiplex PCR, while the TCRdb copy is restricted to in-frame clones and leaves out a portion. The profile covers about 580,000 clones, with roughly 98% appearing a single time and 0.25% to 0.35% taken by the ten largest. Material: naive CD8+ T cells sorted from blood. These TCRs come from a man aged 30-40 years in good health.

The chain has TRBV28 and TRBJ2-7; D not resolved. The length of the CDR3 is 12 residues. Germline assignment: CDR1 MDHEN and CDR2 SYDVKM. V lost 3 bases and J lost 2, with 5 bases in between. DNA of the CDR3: TGTGCCAGCAGTTTGTGGACCTACGAGCAGTACTTC. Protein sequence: CASSLWTYEQYF. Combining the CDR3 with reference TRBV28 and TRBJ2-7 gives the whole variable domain DVKVTQSSRYLVKRTGEKVFLECVQDMDHENMFWYRQDPGLGLRLIYFSYDVKMKEKGDIPEGYSVSREKKERFSLILESASTNQTSMYLCASSLWTYEQYFGPGTRLTVT.

The CDR3, as DNA: TGCGCCAGCAGCTTGGGGGTAATTGGTCGTGTCGGGACACTTCACACCGGGGAGCTGTTTTTT. This codes for CASSLGVIGRVGTLHTGELFF. The rearrangement joins TRBV5-1 to TRBJ2-2; D may be TRBD1 (6 bases). Germline-derived CDR1 and CDR2 are SGHRS and YFSETQ. V lost 0 bases, J lost 3 bases, and 27 bases lay in between. The length of the CDR3 is 21 residues.

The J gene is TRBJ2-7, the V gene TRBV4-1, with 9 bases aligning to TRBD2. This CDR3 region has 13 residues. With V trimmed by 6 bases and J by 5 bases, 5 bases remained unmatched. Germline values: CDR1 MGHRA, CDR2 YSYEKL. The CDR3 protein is CASSPGLADEQYF. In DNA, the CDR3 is TGCGCCAGCAGTCCGGGACTAGCAGACGAGCAGTACTTC.

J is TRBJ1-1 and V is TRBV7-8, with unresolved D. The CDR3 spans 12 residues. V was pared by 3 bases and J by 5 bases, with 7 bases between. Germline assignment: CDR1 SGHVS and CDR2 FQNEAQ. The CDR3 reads CASSFTGTEAFF. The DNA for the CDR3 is TGTGCCAGCAGCTTTACGGGTACTGAAGCTTTCTTT.